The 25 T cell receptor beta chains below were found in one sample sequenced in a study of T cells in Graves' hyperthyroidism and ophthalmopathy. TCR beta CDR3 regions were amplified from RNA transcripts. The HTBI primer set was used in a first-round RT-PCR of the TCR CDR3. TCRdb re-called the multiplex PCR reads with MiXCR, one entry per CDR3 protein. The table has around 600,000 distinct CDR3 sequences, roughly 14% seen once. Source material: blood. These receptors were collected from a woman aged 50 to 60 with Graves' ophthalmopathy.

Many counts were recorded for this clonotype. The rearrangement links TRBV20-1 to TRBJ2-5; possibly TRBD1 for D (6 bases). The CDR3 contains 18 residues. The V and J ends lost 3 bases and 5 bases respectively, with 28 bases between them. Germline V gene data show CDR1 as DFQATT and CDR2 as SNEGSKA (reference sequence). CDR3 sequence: CSASRIGFRDTPGETQYF. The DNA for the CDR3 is TGCAGTGCTAGTCGCATCGGGTTTCGGGACACCCCAGGGGAGACCCAGTACTTC.

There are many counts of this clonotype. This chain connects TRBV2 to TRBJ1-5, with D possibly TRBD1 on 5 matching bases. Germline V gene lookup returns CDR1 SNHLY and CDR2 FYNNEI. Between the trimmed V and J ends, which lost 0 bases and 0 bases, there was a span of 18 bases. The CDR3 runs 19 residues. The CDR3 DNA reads TGTGCCAGCAGTGAAGCGTTTAGGGACTGGGATTCTAGCAATCAGCCCCAGCATTTT. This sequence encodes CASSEAFRDWDSSNQPQHF.

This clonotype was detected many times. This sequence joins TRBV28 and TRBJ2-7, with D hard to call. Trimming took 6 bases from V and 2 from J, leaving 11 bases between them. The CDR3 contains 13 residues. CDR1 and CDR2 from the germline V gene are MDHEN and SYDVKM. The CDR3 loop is CASRVVSAYEQYF. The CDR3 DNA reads TGTGCCAGCAGGGTAGTTTCGGCCTACGAGCAGTACTTC.

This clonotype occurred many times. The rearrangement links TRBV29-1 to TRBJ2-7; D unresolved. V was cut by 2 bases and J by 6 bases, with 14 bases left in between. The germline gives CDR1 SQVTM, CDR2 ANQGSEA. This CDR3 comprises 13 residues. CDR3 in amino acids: CSVELGIDLEQYF. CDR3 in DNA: TGCAGCGTTGAATTAGGGATCGATCTCGAGCAGTACTTC.

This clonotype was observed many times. The CDR3 DNA sequence: TGTGCCAGCAGTAGACAGGGGCCTCCCAATCAGCCCCAGCATTTT. Residues: CASSRQGPPNQPQHF. The chain links TRBV28 to TRBJ1-5; 8 positions match TRBD1. The germline V gene has CDR1 MDHEN and CDR2 SYDVKM. Unmatched junction bases numbered 6, after V lost 5 bases and J lost 3 bases. The CDR3 is 15 amino acids.

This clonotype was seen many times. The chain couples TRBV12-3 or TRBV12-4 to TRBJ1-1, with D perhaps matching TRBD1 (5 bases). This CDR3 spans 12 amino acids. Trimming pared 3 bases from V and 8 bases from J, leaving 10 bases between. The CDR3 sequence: CASSFSGPEAFF. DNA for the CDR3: TGTGCCAGCAGTTTTTCGGGACCCGAAGCTTTCTTT.

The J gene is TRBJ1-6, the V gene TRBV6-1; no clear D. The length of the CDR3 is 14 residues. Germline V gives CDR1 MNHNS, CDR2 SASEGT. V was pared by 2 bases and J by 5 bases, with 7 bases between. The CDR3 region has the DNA TGTGCCAGCAGTGAACAGGTTCATAATTCACCCCTCCACTTT. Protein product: CASSEQVHNSPLHF.

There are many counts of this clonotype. CDR3 protein: CASSHGTVGEQYF. The CDR3 DNA follows: TGTGCCAGCAGCCACGGGACAGTCGGCGAACAGTACTTC. The V gene is TRBV3-1, the J gene TRBJ2-7, with 7 bases that match TRBD1. CDR1 is LGHDT, CDR2 YNNKEL, per germline (reference sequence). J was trimmed by 10 bases and V by 3 bases; bases with no gene match: 9. The CDR3 covers 13 residues.

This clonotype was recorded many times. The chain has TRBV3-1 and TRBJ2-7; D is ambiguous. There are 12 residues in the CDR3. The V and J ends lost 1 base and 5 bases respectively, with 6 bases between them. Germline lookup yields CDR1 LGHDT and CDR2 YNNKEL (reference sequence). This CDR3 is CASSQVANEQYF. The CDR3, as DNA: TGTGCCAGCAGCCAAGTGGCCAACGAGCAGTACTTC.

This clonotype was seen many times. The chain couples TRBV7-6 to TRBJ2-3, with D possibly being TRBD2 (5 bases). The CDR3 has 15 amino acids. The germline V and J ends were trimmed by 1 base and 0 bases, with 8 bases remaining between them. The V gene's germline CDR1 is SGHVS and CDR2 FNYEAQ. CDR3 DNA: TGTGCCAGCAGCTTAGGGACTGTGAGCACAGATACGCAGTATTTT. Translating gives CASSLGTVSTDTQYF.

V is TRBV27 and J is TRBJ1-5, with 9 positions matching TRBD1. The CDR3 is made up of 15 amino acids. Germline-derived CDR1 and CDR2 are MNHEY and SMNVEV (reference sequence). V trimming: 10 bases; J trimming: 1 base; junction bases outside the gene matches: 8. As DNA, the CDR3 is TGTGCCACAGGGACAGGGAAGGGAAGCAATCAGCCCCAGCATTTT. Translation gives CATGTGKGSNQPQHF.

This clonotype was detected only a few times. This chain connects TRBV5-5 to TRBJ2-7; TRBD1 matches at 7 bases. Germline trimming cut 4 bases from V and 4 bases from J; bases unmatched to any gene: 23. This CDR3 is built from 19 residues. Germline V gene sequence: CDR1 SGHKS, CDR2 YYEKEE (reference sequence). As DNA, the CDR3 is TGTGCCAGCAGCGCCGACGGCGGCACCCTGACAGGGAGTCTTTACGAGCAGTACTTC. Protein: CASSADGGTLTGSLYEQYF.

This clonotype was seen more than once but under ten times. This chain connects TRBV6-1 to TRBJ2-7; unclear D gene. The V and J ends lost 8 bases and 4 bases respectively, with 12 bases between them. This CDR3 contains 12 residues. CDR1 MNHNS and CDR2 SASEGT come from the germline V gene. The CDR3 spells CASGRAPYEQYF. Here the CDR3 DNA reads TGTGCCAGCGGTAGAGCCCCATACGAGCAGTACTTC.

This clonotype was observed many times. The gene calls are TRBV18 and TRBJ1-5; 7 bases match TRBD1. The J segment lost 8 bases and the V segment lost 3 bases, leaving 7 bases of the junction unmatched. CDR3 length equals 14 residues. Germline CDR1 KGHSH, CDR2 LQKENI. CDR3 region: CASSPNRGGEPQHF. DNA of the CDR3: TGTGCCAGCTCACCTAACAGGGGTGGGGAGCCCCAGCATTTT.

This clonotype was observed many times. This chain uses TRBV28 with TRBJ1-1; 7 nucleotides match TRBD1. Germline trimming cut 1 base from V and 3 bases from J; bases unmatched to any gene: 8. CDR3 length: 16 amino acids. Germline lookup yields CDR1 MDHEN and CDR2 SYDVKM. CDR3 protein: CASSLLLQGEYTEAFF. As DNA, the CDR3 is TGTGCCAGCAGTTTATTATTGCAGGGGGAATACACTGAAGCTTTCTTT. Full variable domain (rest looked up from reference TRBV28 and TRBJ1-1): DVKVTQSSRYLVKRTGEKVFLECVQDMDHENMFWYRQDPGLGLRLIYFSYDVKMKEKGDIPEGYSVSREKKERFSLILESASTNQTSMYLCASSLLLQGEYTEAFFGQGTRLTVV.

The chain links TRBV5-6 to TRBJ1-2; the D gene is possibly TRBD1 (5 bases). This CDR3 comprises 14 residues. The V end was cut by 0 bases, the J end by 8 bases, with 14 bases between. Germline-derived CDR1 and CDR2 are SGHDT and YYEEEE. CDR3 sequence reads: CASSLVGPDMGYTF. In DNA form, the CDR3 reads TGTGCCAGCAGCTTGGTGGGGCCGGACATGGGCTACACCTTC.

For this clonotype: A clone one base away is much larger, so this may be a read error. The CDR3 DNA is TGTGCCAGCAGACGACTAGCGGGAGAGCAAGAGGCCCAGTACTTC. It translates to CASRRLAGEQEAQYF. This chain joins TRBV27 and TRBJ2-5; 12 nucleotides match TRBD2. This CDR3 has 15 residues. The germline gives CDR1 MNHEY, CDR2 SMNVEV (reference sequence).

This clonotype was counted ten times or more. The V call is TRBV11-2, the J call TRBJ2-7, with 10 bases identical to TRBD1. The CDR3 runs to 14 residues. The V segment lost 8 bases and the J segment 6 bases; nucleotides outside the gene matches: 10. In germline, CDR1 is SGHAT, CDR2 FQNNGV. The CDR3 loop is CASGADRGLGEQYF. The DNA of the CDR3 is TGTGCCAGCGGAGCCGACAGGGGGCTTGGCGAGCAGTACTTC. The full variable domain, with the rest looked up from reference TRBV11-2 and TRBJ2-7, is EAGVAQSPRYKIIEKRQSVAFWCNPISGHATLYWYQQILGQGPKLLIQFQNNGVVDDSQLPKDRFSAERLKGVDSTLKIQPAKLEDSAVYLCASGADRGLGEQYFGPGTRLTVT.

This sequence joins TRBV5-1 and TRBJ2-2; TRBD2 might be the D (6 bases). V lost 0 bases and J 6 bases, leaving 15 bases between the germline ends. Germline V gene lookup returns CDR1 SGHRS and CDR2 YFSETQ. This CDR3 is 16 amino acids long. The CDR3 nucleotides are TGCGCCAGCAGCTTGGGGACGGCCGGAGGGGCCGGGGAGCTGTTTTTT. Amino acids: CASSLGTAGGAGELFF. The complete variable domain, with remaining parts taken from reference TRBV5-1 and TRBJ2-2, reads KAGVTQTPRYLIKTRGQQVTLSCSPISGHRSVSWYQQTPGQGLQFLFEYFSETQRNKGNFPGRFSGRQFSNSRSEMNVSTLELGDSALYLCASSLGTAGGAGELFFGEGSRLTVL.

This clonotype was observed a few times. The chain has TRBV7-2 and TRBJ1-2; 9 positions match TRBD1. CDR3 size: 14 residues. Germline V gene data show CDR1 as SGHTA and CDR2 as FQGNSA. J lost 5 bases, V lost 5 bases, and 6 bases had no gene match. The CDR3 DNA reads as TGTGCCAGCAGCCCACGGGACAGGGTTTATGGCTACACCTTC. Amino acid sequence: CASSPRDRVYGYTF.

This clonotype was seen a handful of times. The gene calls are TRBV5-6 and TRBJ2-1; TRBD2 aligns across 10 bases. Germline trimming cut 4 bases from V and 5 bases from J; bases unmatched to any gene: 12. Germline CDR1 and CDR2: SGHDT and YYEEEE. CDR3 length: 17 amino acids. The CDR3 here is CASSKFGGLARNNEQFF. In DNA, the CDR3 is TGTGCCAGCAGCAAATTCGGGGGACTAGCGAGAAACAATGAGCAGTTCTTC.

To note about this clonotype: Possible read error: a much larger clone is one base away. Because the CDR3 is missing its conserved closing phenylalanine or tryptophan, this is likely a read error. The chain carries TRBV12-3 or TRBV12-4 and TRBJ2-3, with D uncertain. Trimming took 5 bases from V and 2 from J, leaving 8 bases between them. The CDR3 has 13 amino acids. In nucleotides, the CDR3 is TGTGCCAGCAGTCGCAGAACCACAGATACGCAGTATCTT. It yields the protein CASSRRTTDTQYL.

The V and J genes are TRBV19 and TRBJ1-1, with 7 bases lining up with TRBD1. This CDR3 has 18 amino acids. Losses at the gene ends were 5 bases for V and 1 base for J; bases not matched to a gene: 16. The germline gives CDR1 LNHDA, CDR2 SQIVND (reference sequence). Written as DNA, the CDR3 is TGTGCCAGTAGTTCGGGGGACAGCGGGGTGCGAACGAACACTGAAGCTTTCTTT. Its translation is CASSSGDSGVRTNTEAFF.

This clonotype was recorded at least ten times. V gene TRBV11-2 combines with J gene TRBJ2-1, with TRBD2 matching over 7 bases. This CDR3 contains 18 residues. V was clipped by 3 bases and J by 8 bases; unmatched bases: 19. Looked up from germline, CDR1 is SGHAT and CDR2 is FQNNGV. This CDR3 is CASSLGGTSAHLRYEQFF. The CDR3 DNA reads TGTGCCAGCAGCTTGGGGGGAACTAGCGCTCATCTAAGGTATGAGCAGTTCTTC.

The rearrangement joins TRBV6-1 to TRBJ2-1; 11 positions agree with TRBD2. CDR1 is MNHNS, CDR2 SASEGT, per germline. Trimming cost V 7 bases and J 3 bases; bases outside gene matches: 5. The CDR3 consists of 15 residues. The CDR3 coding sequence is TGTGCCAGCAATGAGGGACTAGCGGACTACAATGAGCAGTTCTTC. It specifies CASNEGLADYNEQFF.